This TCR beta chain was sequenced during a study of Graves' ophthalmopathy and Graves' hyperthyroidism. The germline V gene encodes CDR1 WNHNN and CDR2 SYGVQD (reference sequence). Deletions cut 7 bases from V and 4 bases from J, with 21 bases between. The CDR3 sequence is 16 residues long. Using RNA transcripts, the TCR beta CDR3 regions were amplified. Second-round multiplex PCR followed a first-round RT-PCR using HTBI primers. TCRdb ran MiXCR on the multiplex PCR reads and lists one entry per CDR3 protein. The table shows 350,000 to 400,000 distinct CDR3 sequences, with approximately 16% occurring only once. This clonotype has ten or more counts.

The chain links TRBV10-1 to TRBJ2-3; tentatively, D is TRBD2 (5 bases). Source material: peripheral blood. The source of this sequence is a woman younger than 30 with Graves' ophthalmopathy. The CDR3 here is CASTLREEDGADTQYF. DNA of the CDR3: TGCGCCAGCACCCTACGGGAAGAGGATGGGGCAGATACGCAGTATTTT.